The 4 T cell receptor beta chains below were found in one sample sequenced in a study of blood T cell repertoires in COVID-19. Data came from immunoSEQ multiplex PCR; TCRdb stores just in-frame clones and leaves some out. Counted here are approximately 62,000 clones, roughly 72% occurring once; the ten biggest clones make up 6.4%. Sample: peripheral blood. The origin of the receptors is a woman in her forties or fifties with active or convalescent COVID-19.

The chain couples TRBV2 to TRBJ2-7; possible D gene TRBD2, 5 bases. CDR1 is SNHLY and CDR2 is FYNNEI in the germline V gene. Trimming removed 3 bases at V and 5 bases at J, with 8 bases between. CDR3 size: 12 residues. The CDR3 here is CASSEARDEQYF. CDR3 nucleotide sequence: TGTGCCAGCAGTGAGGCGCGGGACGAGCAGTACTTC. Using reference TRBV2 and TRBJ2-7 for the parts outside the CDR3, the full variable domain is EPEVTQTPSHQVTQMGQEVILRCVPISNHLYFYWYRQILGQKVEFLVSFYNNEISEKSEIFDDQFSVERPDGSNFTLKIRSTKLEDSAMYFCASSEARDEQYFGPGTRLTVT.

This rearrangement joins TRBV2 to TRBJ2-3; 10 bases map to TRBD2. CDR3 length: 16 amino acids. Looked up from germline, CDR1 is SNHLY and CDR2 is FYNNEI. The trim removed 4 bases at V and 4 bases at J, leaving 8 bases unmatched. CDR3 protein: CASSGWELAGPDTQYF. The CDR3 bases are TGTGCCAGCAGTGGTTGGGAACTAGCGGGACCAGATACGCAGTATTTT.

The rearrangement uses TRBV6-2 or TRBV6-3 and TRBJ1-5; TRBD1 might be the D (6 bases). The length of the CDR3 is 13 residues. V was cut by 2 bases and J by 8 bases, with 10 bases left in between. Germline V gene data show CDR1 as MNHEY and CDR2 as SVGEGT. The CDR3 region has the DNA TGTGCCAGCAGTTACGGGGGCCTGAAGCCCCAGCATTTT. Translating it yields CASSYGGLKPQHF.

This clone was seen only once. The rearrangement joins TRBV19 to TRBJ1-2, with TRBD1 matching over 9 bases. Germline CDR1 LNHDA, CDR2 SQIVND (reference sequence). V lost 5 bases and J lost 2; bases outside the gene matches: 9. This CDR3 is 16 amino acids long. The CDR3 is CASSATGTGRNYGYTF. CDR3 coding DNA: TGTGCCAGTAGTGCTACCGGGACAGGGAGGAACTATGGCTACACCTTC.